This TCR beta chain was profiled in a study of cytomegalovirus exposure and HLA in healthy donors. The study, taken as a whole, reports: Most subjects' HLA-A and HLA-B alleles were reportedly predicted from TCR beta sequences. Within the data, a cluster of highly shared sequence variants was likely a sequencing artifact.

PCR involved 60 Vbeta and 13 Jbeta primers. The repertoire was sequenced with immunoSEQ multiplex PCR; TCRdb's copy has only in-frame clones and lacks some. The repertoire holds some 200,000 clones, with around 81% as singletons. The germline CDR1 and CDR2 sequences are MNHEY and SMNVEV (reference sequence). This CDR3 has 15 amino acids. V was clipped by 5 bases and J by 5 bases; unmatched bases: 10. About this clone: Its specificity is not known.

The specimen was PBMCs. The clonotype originates from a woman aged 25 to 39 in good health and CMV-seropositive. The V call is TRBV27, the J call TRBJ2-3; 7 positions agree with TRBD1. In DNA form, the CDR3 reads TGTGCCAGCAGTCCAAGGGAACAGGGGAGAGATACGCAGTATTTT. Protein product: CASSPREQGRDTQYF.